This T cell receptor (beta chain) emerged from a study of glioma-infiltrating T cells after dendritic cell vaccination listed by TCRdb under 2016. For the study in its entirety: The cohort included around 15 glioblastoma patients drawn from Phase I and II dendritic cell vaccination trials, of whom 9 were newly diagnosed and 6 had recurrent disease. Autologous tumor lysate-pulsed dendritic cell vaccination was administered to the patients between the early 2000s and the early 2010s. Each patient was given three intradermal dendritic cell vaccine injections, spaced two weeks apart, in the arm below the axilla. In glioblastoma patients vaccinated with dendritic cells, deep sequencing of TCR beta CDR3 regions served to measure tumor-infiltrating lymphocyte content and to compare repertoires between tumor and blood. The vaccine was prepared from monocyte-derived dendritic cells that were cultured for 6 to 7 days with IL-4 and GM-CSF and then pulsed overnight with autologous tumor lysate. Survival after dendritic cell vaccination was correlated with TCR sequencing metrics, such as TIL content and the overlap between tumor and blood repertoires. Findings and caveats that apply to the study as a whole: TCR clonality showed no direct relationship with survival, which suggests that a diverse polyclonal response may be important. The TCR overlap response model with three groups was called speculative and said to need prospective validation. After dendritic cell vaccination, a higher estimated pretreatment TIL content predicted longer time to progression and overall survival. The cohort was small and heterogeneous, with few patients having full blood and tumor sets and even fewer initial-recurrent tumor pairs.

Worth noting for this clone: This clone's antigen is unknown. Base-call qualities are not available, and no considerably larger clone is one nucleotide away. Other nucleotide sequences from this sample produce the same CDR3.

TCRB CDR3 regions were amplified from 1.5 to 2.5 ug genomic DNA, or all available DNA if less, using the immunoSEQ assay. The multiplex PCR employed 60 forward primers targeting TCR V beta segments and 13 reverse primers targeting J beta segments. To estimate reads per starting template, synthetic control templates were spiked into each sample at limiting dilution. Sequencing produced 87 bp reads on the Illumina HiSeq System. The authors' pipeline ran thus. PCR and sequencing errors were removed by a nearest neighbor algorithm that merged closely related sequences. TCR overlap was measured as the percentage of unique tumor TCR beta sequences also present in the same patient's peripheral blood. TCRdb obtained this table from immuneACCESS and retained in-frame rearrangements with V and J assigned. These tables miss some clones; where compared with another copy, unresolved V genes account for less than half of the shortfall, and the remainder is unexplained. The DNA gave D and trimming, while V, J and clone size come from that table. In this sample the table shows roughly 100,000 clones, roughly 76% of which occur a single time. The ten largest clones represent around 12% of the sample.

Patients were selected on the basis of adequate residual fresh-frozen tumor tissue and more than two years of available survival data. An isocitrate dehydrogenase mutation was not carried by any of the glioblastoma patients, although molecular status was otherwise variable. PBMC were collected before vaccination, two weeks after the third vaccination, and at tumor progression when it occurred. Genomic DNA was extracted with the Qiagen DNeasy Blood extraction Kit. V ends up 0 bases short and J 3 bases short, with an unmatched junction base count of 6. Inclusive of the bounding cysteine and phenylalanine, the CDR3 is 15 residues long. CDR3 DNA is the only sequence kept; it has 45 bases, read in frame from the first base. CDR1 SGDLS and CDR2 YYNGEE are derived from the germline V gene.

This chain is built from TRBV9 and TRBJ2-7; 7 bases in the middle match TRBD1. Specimen: blood, collected before dendritic cell vaccination. The clonotype was recovered from a human donor with glioblastoma. CDR3 loop: CASSVAPGTDYEQYF. The nucleotide sequence reads as follows: TGTGCCAGCAGCGTAGCACCTGGGACAGACTACGAGCAGTACTTC.